Each of the 25 T cell receptor beta chains below was sequenced from the same sample in a study of human T cells and chemical hapten exposure. TCRdb re-called the RACE reads with MiXCR, one entry per CDR3 protein. This repertoire shows tens of thousands of distinct CDR3 sequences, about 7% found once; its top ten account for approximately 1.6%. Time point reported: pre-sensitization, week 0. As for treatment: therapeutic diphenylcyclopropenone sensitization with weekly scalp DPC. The sample consisted of whole blood, taken in connection with sensitization to the hapten diphenylcyclopropenone (DPC). Every receptor here comes from a woman in her twenties or thirties with alopecia areata. Some clones in this sample may be carry-over from other donors' samples.

There are a few counts of this clonotype. The chain carries TRBV2 and TRBJ2-3; 9 bases align to TRBD2. CDR3 length equals 14 residues. CDR1 is SNHLY and CDR2 is FYNNEI in the germline V gene. Trimming cost V 4 bases and J 3 bases; bases outside gene matches: 2. CDR3 loop: CASSVGLATDTQYF. The CDR3 DNA follows: TGTGCCAGCAGTGTCGGACTAGCGACAGATACGCAGTATTTT. The variable domain in full, completed from reference TRBV2 and TRBJ2-3, reads EPEVTQTPSHQVTQMGQEVILRCVPISNHLYFYWYRQILGQKVEFLVSFYNNEISEKSEIFDDQFSVERPDGSNFTLKIRSTKLEDSAMYFCASSVGLATDTQYFGPGTRLTVL.

This clonotype was observed a handful of times. The rearrangement uses TRBV2 and TRBJ1-1, with a tentative D call TRBD1 (5 bases). There are 13 residues in the CDR3. V was shortened by 5 bases and J by 1 base, with 8 bases between the two germline ends. Germline values: CDR1 SNHLY, CDR2 FYNNEI. CDR3 amino acids: CASSRDGNTEAFF. The CDR3 DNA is TGTGCCAGCAGTAGGGACGGGAACACTGAAGCTTTCTTT.

This clonotype has a count of ten or more. The rearrangement uses TRBV2 and TRBJ2-4; TRBD1 matches at 8 bases. With V trimmed by 6 bases and J by 0 bases, 7 bases remained unmatched. This CDR3 comprises 16 residues. In germline, CDR1 is SNHLY, CDR2 FYNNEI. CDR3 nucleotide sequence: TGTGCCAGCAGAGGACAGGGTATCAGAGCCAAAAACATTCAGTACTTC. Translation gives CASRGQGIRAKNIQYF.

The V call is TRBV6-6, the J call TRBJ1-2, with 9 nucleotides matching TRBD1. The CDR3 length is 15 residues. V trimming: 0 bases; J trimming: 8 bases; junction bases outside the gene matches: 7. Germline lookup yields CDR1 MNHNY and CDR2 SVGAGI (reference sequence). In DNA form, the CDR3 reads TGTGCCAGCAGTTACTCGCCGGGACAGGGCCCCGGCTACACCTTC. It translates to CASSYSPGQGPGYTF.

V gene TRBV9 combines with J gene TRBJ1-4; D uncertain. CDR1 is SGDLS and CDR2 is YYNGEE in the germline V gene. The CDR3 has 13 amino acids. V lost 3 bases, J lost 3 bases, and 6 bases lay in between. CDR3 protein: CASSGSPNEKLFF. For the CDR3, the DNA is TGTGCCAGCAGCGGGAGTCCTAATGAAAAACTGTTTTTT. The whole variable domain, remainder taken from reference TRBV9 and TRBJ1-4, is DSGVTQTPKHLITATGQRVTLRCSPRSGDLSVYWYQQSLDQGLQFLIQYYNGEERAKGNILERFSAQQFPDLHSELNLSSLELGDSALYFCASSGSPNEKLFFGSGTQLSVL.

This clonotype occurred many times. The chain joins TRBV4-2 to TRBJ1-2, with D possibly being TRBD1 (5 bases). The CDR3 is 15 residues long. Between the trimmed V and J ends, which lost 1 base and 0 bases, there was a span of 9 bases. Germline assignment: CDR1 LGHNA and CDR2 YNFKEQ. CDR3 residues: CASSQADKANYGYTF. The CDR3 DNA reads TGTGCCAGCAGCCAAGCGGACAAAGCTAACTATGGCTACACCTTC.

This clonotype has at least ten counts. The chain carries TRBV5-6 and TRBJ1-1, with 7 bases matching TRBD1. Germline CDR1 is SGHDT and CDR2 is YYEEEE. V shed 7 bases and J 3 bases; nucleotides not matched to a gene: 9. The CDR3 covers 14 residues. CDR3 sequence (DNA): TGTGCCAGCCTCAAACAGGGGCGGTACACTGAAGCTTTCTTT. Protein product: CASLKQGRYTEAFF.

This clonotype was detected many times. This rearrangement joins TRBV7-3 to TRBJ1-3; D perhaps matches TRBD1 (6 bases). The CDR3 is made up of 17 amino acids. V shed 1 base and J shed 4 bases, with 17 bases lying between them. Germline V lookup: CDR1 SGHTA, CDR2 FQGTGA. CDR3 in DNA: TGTGCCAGCAGCTTAAGAGGGGGGCTCTACTCCGGAAACACCATATATTTT. Its translation: CASSLRGGLYSGNTIYF.

This clonotype has ten or more counts. V usage is TRBV6-6 and J usage is TRBJ1-5; weak D call: TRBD1 (5 bases). Germline lookup yields CDR1 MNHNY and CDR2 SVGAGI (reference sequence). This CDR3 is 17 amino acids long. Trimming shortened V by 4 bases and J by 2 bases, and 18 bases separated the two germline ends. The CDR3 spells CASSSQTVRVGNQPQHF. In DNA, the CDR3 is TGTGCCAGCAGTTCACAGACAGTTAGAGTGGGCAATCAGCCCCAGCATTTT.

In its sample, this clonotype was seen many times. This sequence joins TRBV5-1 and TRBJ2-3; 7 bases align to TRBD1. Germline V gene sequence: CDR1 SGHRS, CDR2 YFSETQ. With V trimmed by 4 bases and J by 2 bases, 10 bases remained unmatched. The CDR3 totals 16 residues. Here the CDR3 reads CASSPGADRATDTQYF. The CDR3 nucleotides read TGCGCCAGCAGCCCCGGGGCCGACAGGGCCACAGATACGCAGTATTTT.

This clonotype has ten or more counts. The chain has TRBV20-1 and TRBJ2-3; 12 nucleotides line up with TRBD2. The V gene end was trimmed by 3 bases and the J gene end by 6 bases; junction bases not matched to a gene: 7. Germline V gives CDR1 DFQATT, CDR2 SNEGSKA (reference sequence). CDR3 size: 15 residues. CDR3 residues: CSASPSGGVLDTQYF. CDR3 bases: TGCAGTGCTAGTCCTAGCGGGGGGGTTCTTGATACGCAGTATTTT.

Comments on this clonotype: This may come from a read error, since a much larger clone is one base off. This chain connects TRBV6-1 to TRBJ1-1, with 9 bases that match TRBD1. The V gene's germline CDR1 is MNHNS and CDR2 SASEGT. This CDR3 is built from 13 residues. CDR3 nucleotide sequence: TGTGCCAGTGCGGACAGGGGATTGACTGATGCTTTCTTT. Its protein product is CASADRGLTDAFF.

This clonotype was counted only a few times. The V gene is TRBV29-1, the J gene TRBJ2-7; D uncertain. Germline V CDR1 and CDR2: SQVTM, ANQGSEA. V lost 4 bases and J 3 bases, leaving 13 bases between the germline ends. The CDR3 has 13 residues. In DNA, the CDR3 is TGCAGCGTTGGAGACATCCTGAACTACGAGCAGTACTTC. The encoded protein is CSVGDILNYEQYF.

This clonotype has a count of ten or more. The chain employs TRBV2 and TRBJ1-5, with D perhaps TRBD1 (6 bases). V was shortened by 3 bases and J by 0 bases, with 12 bases between the two germline ends. Germline values: CDR1 SNHLY, CDR2 FYNNEI. CDR3 length: 16 residues. The CDR3 here is CASSDRGNLSNQPQHF. CDR3 coding DNA: TGTGCCAGCAGTGACAGGGGCAACCTTAGCAATCAGCCCCAGCATTTT.

This clonotype has ten or more counts. The chain has TRBV12-3 or TRBV12-4 and TRBJ2-6; D perhaps matches TRBD1 (5 bases). The CDR3 totals 15 residues. V was shortened by 4 bases and J by 0 bases, with 7 bases between the two germline ends. This CDR3 is CASSYRISGANVLTF. The DNA of the CDR3 is TGTGCCAGCAGTTACAGGATCTCTGGGGCCAACGTCCTGACTTTC.

This clonotype was seen many times. V and J are TRBV7-3 and TRBJ2-3; D unresolved. CDR1 and CDR2 from the germline V gene are SGHTA and FQGTGA. V was shortened by 4 bases and J by 6 bases, with 11 bases between the two germline ends. This CDR3 region has 13 residues. The CDR3 protein is CASSYTDADTQYF. DNA of the CDR3: TGTGCCAGCAGCTACACAGACGCGGATACGCAGTATTTT.

In this sample, this clonotype turned up many times. The chain is built from TRBV4-2 and TRBJ1-4; D unclear. V lost 1 base and J lost 5, with 11 bases in between. The CDR3 totals 15 residues. The germline gives CDR1 LGHNA, CDR2 YNFKEQ. The CDR3 spells CASSQVLGSNEKLFF. The CDR3 region has the DNA TGTGCCAGCAGCCAAGTGTTAGGGTCGAATGAAAAACTGTTTTTT.

The chain employs TRBV5-1 and TRBJ2-3; 13 bases align to TRBD2. From germline, CDR1 is SGHRS and CDR2 YFSETQ. V shed 0 bases, J shed 7 bases, and the junction held 5 bases outside the gene matches. The CDR3 runs 16 residues. CDR3 coding DNA: TGCGCCAGCAGCTTGGGACTAGCGGGGGGCCTGTATACGCAGTATTTT. Translated: CASSLGLAGGLYTQYF. The variable domain in full, completed from reference TRBV5-1 and TRBJ2-3, reads KAGVTQTPRYLIKTRGQQVTLSCSPISGHRSVSWYQQTPGQGLQFLFEYFSETQRNKGNFPGRFSGRQFSNSRSEMNVSTLELGDSALYLCASSLGLAGGLYTQYFGPGTRLTVL.

This chain uses TRBV24-1 with TRBJ2-3; D is uncertain. CDR1 and CDR2 (germline): KGHDR, SFDVKD. The CDR3 has 14 amino acids. V shed 4 bases and J shed 0 bases, with 7 bases lying between them. The CDR3 region is CATSDATSTDTQYF. DNA of the CDR3: TGTGCCACCAGTGACGCGACAAGCACAGATACGCAGTATTTT.

This clonotype appeared many times. V and J are TRBV28 and TRBJ1-2; the match to TRBD1 covers 10 bases. V dropped 6 bases and J dropped 4; count of bases not matched to a gene: 8. Germline-derived CDR1 and CDR2 are MDHEN and SYDVKM. The CDR3 sequence is 15 residues long. In nucleotides, the CDR3 is TGTGCCAGCAGGACTGGGACAGGGGAAAGCTATGGCTACACCTTC. Translated, it gives CASRTGTGESYGYTF.

The CDR3 loop is CASSPPDRVTLLEQFF. The CDR3 DNA reads as TGTGCCAGCAGTCCCCCGGACAGGGTAACCCTTTTGGAGCAGTTCTTC. The rearrangement links TRBV12-3 or TRBV12-4 to TRBJ2-1, with 8 bases matching TRBD1. CDR3 length: 16 amino acids. J lost 10 bases, V lost 5 bases, and 16 bases had no gene match.

This clonotype was observed at least ten times. The junction departs from the called germline gene at one end, perhaps through a read error. The V call is TRBV23-1, the J call TRBJ1-5, with 8 positions matching TRBD1. TRBV23-1 is an ORF, and what it does is uncertain. The length of the CDR3 is 14 residues. CDR3 protein: CASGHRGARQPQHF. In DNA, the CDR3 is TGCGCCAGCGGTCACAGGGGGGCTCGACAGCCCCAGCATTTT.

This clonotype was observed at least ten times. The chain is built from TRBV3-1 and TRBJ1-6, with 9 bases that match TRBD1. From germline, CDR1 is LGHDT and CDR2 YNNKEL (reference sequence). The CDR3 extends over 14 amino acids. Trimming at V came to 8 bases and at J to 7 bases, leaving 6 bases not matched to a gene. The CDR3 sequence is CASGDRGMNSPLHF. Written as DNA, the CDR3 is TGTGCCAGCGGTGACAGGGGGATGAATTCACCCCTCCACTTT.

This clonotype showed up many times. CDR3 sequence reads: CASSSEVYRGPTDTQYF. The CDR3, as DNA: TGTGCCAGCAGCTCAGAGGTGTACAGGGGGCCCACAGATACGCAGTATTTT. The rearrangement links TRBV7-9 to TRBJ2-3, with 9 bases identical to TRBD1. CDR3 size: 17 residues. The trim removed 4 bases at V and 2 bases at J, leaving 10 bases unmatched. The germline CDR1 and CDR2 sequences are SEHNR and FQNEAQ (reference sequence). Variable domain in full (rest from reference TRBV7-9 and TRBJ2-3): DTGVSQNPRHKITKRGQNVTFRCDPISEHNRLYWYRQTLGQGPEFLTYFQNEAQLEKSRLLSDRFSAERPKGSFSTLEIQRTEQGDSAMYLCASSSEVYRGPTDTQYFGPGTRLTVL.

This clonotype was recorded at least ten times. The genes are TRBV7-9 and TRBJ1-1; D possibly corresponds to TRBD1 (5 bases). Between the trimmed V and J ends, which lost 0 bases and 5 bases, there was a span of 13 bases. The germline V gene encodes CDR1 SEHNR and CDR2 FQNEAQ (reference sequence). This CDR3 is 15 amino acids long. CDR3 sequence: CASSLAGATITEAFF. DNA of the CDR3: TGTGCCAGCAGCTTAGCAGGGGCTACAATTACTGAAGCTTTCTTT. The full variable domain, completed using reference TRBV7-9 and TRBJ1-1, is DTGVSQNPRHKITKRGQNVTFRCDPISEHNRLYWYRQTLGQGPEFLTYFQNEAQLEKSRLLSDRFSAERPKGSFSTLEIQRTEQGDSAMYLCASSLAGATITEAFFGQGTRLTVV.